This T cell receptor (beta chain) was sequenced during a study of T cells in Graves' hyperthyroidism and ophthalmopathy. RNA transcripts yielded amplified TCR beta CDR3 regions. RT-PCR in the first round (using the HTBI primer set) targeted the TCR CDR3. A single record per CDR3 protein comes from TCRdb applying MiXCR to the multiplex PCR reads. Seen here are hundreds of thousands of distinct CDR3 sequences, over 12% observed once, and the top ten hold roughly 4.5%. Germline-derived CDR1 and CDR2 are MNHNY and SVGAGI (reference sequence). The CDR3 is 14 residues long. With 3 bases removed from V and 2 bases from J, the gap between germline ends came to 11 bases. For the diagnoses, clinical symptoms, serum thyroxine and TRAb, thyroid ultrasound and orbital computed tomography were used. This clonotype has at least ten counts.

Material: blood. The source is a woman between 40 and 50 years old with Graves' ophthalmopathy. The V gene is TRBV6-6, the J gene TRBJ2-7, with D perhaps matching TRBD1 (6 bases). The CDR3 bases are TGTGCCAGCAGTTATAGTAGGACAGCCTACGAGCAGTACTTC. This codes for CASSYSRTAYEQYF.